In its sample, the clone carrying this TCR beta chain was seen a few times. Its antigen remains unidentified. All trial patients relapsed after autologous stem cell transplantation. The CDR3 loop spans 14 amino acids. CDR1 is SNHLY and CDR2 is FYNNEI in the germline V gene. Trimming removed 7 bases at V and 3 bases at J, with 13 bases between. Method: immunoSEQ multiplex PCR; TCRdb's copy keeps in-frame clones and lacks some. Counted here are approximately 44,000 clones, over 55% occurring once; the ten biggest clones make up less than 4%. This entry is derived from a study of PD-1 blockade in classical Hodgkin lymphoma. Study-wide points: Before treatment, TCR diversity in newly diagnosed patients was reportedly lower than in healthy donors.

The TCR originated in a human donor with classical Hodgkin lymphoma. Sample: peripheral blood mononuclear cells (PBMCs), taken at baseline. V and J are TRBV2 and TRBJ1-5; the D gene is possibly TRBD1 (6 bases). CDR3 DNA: TGTGCCAGCAACGTACAGGGTATCAATCAGCCCCAGCATTTT. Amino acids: CASNVQGINQPQHF.